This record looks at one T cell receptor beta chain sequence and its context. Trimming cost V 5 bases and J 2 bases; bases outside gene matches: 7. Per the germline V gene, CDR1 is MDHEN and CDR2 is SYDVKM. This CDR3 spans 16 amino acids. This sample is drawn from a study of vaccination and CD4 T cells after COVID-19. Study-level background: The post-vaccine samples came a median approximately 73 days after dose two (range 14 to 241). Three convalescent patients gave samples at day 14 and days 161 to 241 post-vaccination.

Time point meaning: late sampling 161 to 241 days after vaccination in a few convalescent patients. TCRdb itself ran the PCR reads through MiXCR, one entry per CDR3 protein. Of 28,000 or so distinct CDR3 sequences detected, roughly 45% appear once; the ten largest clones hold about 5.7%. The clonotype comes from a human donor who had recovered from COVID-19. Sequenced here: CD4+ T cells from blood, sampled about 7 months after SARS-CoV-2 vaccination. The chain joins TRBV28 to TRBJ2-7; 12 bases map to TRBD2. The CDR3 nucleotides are TGTGCCAGCAGTACTACGAGGACTAGCGGGGCCTACGAGCAGTACTTC. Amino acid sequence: CASSTTRTSGAYEQYF.